This TCR beta chain comes out of a study of cytomegalovirus exposure and HLA in healthy donors. Findings of the study overall: The study found most TCR sequences rare, yet found some public TCRs in many donors.

Germline assignment: CDR1 SGDLS and CDR2 YYNGEE. The V end was cut by 2 bases, the J end by 2 bases, with 12 bases between. This CDR3 is 15 amino acids long. It was with 60 Vbeta and 13 Jbeta primers that the PCR ran. Sequencing was performed with immunoSEQ multiplex PCR; in TCRdb, only in-frame clones are kept and a portion is missing. This sample has approximately 100,000 clones, with roughly nine tenths found just once. As to this clone: Its antigen remains unknown.

This chain links TRBV9 with TRBJ2-3, with D unclear. The source material was PBMCs. The receptor was isolated from a man in his thirties or forties in good health and CMV-seropositive. CDR3 protein: CASSVRVIDTDTQYF. CDR3 bases: TGTGCCAGCAGCGTTAGAGTAATAGACACAGATACGCAGTATTTT.